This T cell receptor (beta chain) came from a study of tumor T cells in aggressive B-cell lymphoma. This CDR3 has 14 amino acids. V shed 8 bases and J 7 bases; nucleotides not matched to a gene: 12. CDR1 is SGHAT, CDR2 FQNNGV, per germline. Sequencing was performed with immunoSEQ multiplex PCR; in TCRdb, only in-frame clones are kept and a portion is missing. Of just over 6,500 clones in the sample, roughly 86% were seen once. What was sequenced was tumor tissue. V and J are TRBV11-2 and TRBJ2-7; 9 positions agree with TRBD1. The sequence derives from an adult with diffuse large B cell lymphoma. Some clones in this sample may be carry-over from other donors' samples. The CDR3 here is CASEPGTGLAEQYF. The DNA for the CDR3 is TGTGCCAGCGAACCGGGGACAGGGTTAGCTGAGCAGTACTTC. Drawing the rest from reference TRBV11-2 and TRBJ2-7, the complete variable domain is EAGVAQSPRYKIIEKRQSVAFWCNPISGHATLYWYQQILGQGPKLLIQFQNNGVVDDSQLPKDRFSAERLKGVDSTLKIQPAKLEDSAVYLCASEPGTGLAEQYFGPGTRLTVT.